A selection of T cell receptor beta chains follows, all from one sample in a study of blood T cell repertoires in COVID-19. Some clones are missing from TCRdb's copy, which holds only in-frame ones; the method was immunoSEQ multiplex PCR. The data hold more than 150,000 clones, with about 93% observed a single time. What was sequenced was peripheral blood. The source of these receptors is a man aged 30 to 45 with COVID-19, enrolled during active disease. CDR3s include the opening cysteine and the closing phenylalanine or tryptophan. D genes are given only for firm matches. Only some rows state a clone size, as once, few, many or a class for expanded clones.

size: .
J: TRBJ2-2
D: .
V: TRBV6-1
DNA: TGTGCCAGCAGTGAACGCTCAGGGGCAGGGCCGACCGGGGAGCTGTTTTTT
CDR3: CASSERSGAGPTGELFF

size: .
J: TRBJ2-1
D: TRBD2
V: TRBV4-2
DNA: TGTGCCAGCAGCCGCCAAGTAGCGGGGGGGCGAGGTGATGAGCAGTTCTTC
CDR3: CASSRQVAGGRGDEQFF

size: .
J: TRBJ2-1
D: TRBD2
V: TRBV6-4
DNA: TGTGCCAGCAGTGTCTCGAGCGGGGGGCATTACAATGAGCAGTTCTTC
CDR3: CASSVSSGGHYNEQFF

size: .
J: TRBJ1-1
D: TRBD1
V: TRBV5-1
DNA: TGCGCCAGCAGCTTGGAATCGGGACAGGGGGCCACTGAAGCTTTCTTT
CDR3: CASSLESGQGATEAFF

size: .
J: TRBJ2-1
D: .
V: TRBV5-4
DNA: TGTGCCAGCAGCCGAGAGGAGAGCTCCTACAATGAGCAGTTCTTC
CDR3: CASSREESSYNEQFF

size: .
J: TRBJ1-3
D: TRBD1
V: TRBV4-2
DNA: TGTGCCAGCAGCCAAGCGGGAGGGACAGGGGGCCGGTCTGGAAACACCATATATTTT
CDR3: CASSQAGGTGGRSGNTIYF

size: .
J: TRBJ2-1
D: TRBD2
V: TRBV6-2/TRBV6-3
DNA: TGTGCCAGCAGTCCGACCGGACTAGCGGGCGAGCAGTTCTTC
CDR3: CASSPTGLAGEQFF

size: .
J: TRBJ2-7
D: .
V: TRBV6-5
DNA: TGTGCCAGCAACAACAGGTCGCCACCCTACGAGCAGTACTTC
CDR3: CASNNRSPPYEQYF

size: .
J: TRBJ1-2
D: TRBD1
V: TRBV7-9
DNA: TGTGCCACGGAGACAGGGACCCTCTATGGCTACACCTTC
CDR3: CATETGTLYGYTF

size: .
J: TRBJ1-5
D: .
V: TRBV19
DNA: TGTGCCAGTACCGCCGGGAGCCTTAGCAATCAGCCCCAGCATTTT
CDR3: CASTAGSLSNQPQHF

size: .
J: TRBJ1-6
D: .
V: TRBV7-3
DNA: TGTGCCAGCAGCTTAAAGGGAGCCGGGGGTTCACCCCTCCACTTT
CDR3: CASSLKGAGGSPLHF

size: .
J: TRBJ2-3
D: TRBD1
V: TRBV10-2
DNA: TGCGCCAGCAGTGTACCGGGACAGGGGACAGATACGCAGTATTTT
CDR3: CASSVPGQGTDTQYF

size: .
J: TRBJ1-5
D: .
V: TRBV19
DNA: TGTGCCAGTAGTCAAGGGGCCTATAGCAATCAGCCCCAGCATTTT
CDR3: CASSQGAYSNQPQHF

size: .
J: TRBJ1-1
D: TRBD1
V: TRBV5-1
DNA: TGCGCCAGCAGTTCCACAGGGGGCGCTTTAGAAGCTTTCTTT
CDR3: CASSSTGGALEAFF

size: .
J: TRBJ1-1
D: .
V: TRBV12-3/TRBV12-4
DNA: TGTGCCAGCAGTCCCCCCGGGGACACTGAAGCTTTCTTT
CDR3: CASSPPGDTEAFF

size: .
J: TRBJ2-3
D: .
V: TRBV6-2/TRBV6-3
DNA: TGTGCCAGCAGTCGTGAACAGATGTCTAGCACAGATACGCAGTATTTT
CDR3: CASSREQMSSTDTQYF

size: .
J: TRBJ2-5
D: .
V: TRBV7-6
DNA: TGTGCCAGCAGCTTCCAGGTGACCCAGTACTTC
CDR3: CASSFQVTQYF

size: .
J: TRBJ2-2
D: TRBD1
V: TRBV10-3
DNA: TGTGCCATCAAGATACAGGGGGTTACCGGGGAGCTGTTTTTT
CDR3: CAIKIQGVTGELFF

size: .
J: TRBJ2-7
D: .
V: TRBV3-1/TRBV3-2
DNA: TGTGCCAGCAGCCCCTTGAGGGCTATCTCCTACGAGCAGTACTTC
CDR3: CASSPLRAISYEQYF

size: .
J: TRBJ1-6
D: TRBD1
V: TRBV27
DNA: TGTGCCAGCAGTTTATTCAGGGGGCGAGAGGCCCTCCACTTT
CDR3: CASSLFRGREALHF

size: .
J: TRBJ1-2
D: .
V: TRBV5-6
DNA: TGTGCCAGCAGCCCGACCTCCACGGACGGGGCTAACTATGGCTACACCTTC
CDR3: CASSPTSTDGANYGYTF

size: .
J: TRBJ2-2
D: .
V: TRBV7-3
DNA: TGTGCCAGCGAACCGACAGGGAACACCGGGGAGCTGTTTTTT
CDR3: CASEPTGNTGELFF

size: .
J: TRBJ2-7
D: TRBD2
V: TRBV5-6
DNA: TGTGCCAGCAGCCCCGGACTAGCGGGGGGAAGCTACGAGCAGTACTTC
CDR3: CASSPGLAGGSYEQYF

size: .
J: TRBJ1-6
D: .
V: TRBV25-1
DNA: TGTGCCAGCAGTGAATTAGGAGGTACTAATTCACCCCTCCACTTT
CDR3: CASSELGGTNSPLHF

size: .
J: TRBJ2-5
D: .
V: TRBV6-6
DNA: TGTGCCAGCTCCTATCCGGGAGCGGAGACCCAGTACTTC
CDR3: CASSYPGAETQYF

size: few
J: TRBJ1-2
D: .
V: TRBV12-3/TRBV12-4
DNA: TGTGCCAGCAGCGGACTTGTTGGCTACACCTTC
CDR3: CASSGLVGYTF

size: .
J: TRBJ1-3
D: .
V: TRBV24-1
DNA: TGTGCCACCAGTGACAGGGCTAAATCTGGAAACACCATATATTTT
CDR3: CATSDRAKSGNTIYF

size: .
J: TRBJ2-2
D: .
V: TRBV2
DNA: TGTGCCAGCAAGAGTAGCCCGAACACCGGGGAGCTGTTTTTT
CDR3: CASKSSPNTGELFF

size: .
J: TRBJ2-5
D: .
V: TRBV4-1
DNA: TGCGCCAGCAGCCAAGGAGATCAAGAGACCCAGTACTTC
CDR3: CASSQGDQETQYF

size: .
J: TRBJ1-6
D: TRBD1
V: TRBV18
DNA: TGTGCCAGCTGGCAGGGACAGGGCTATAATTCACCCCTCCACTTT
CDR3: CASWQGQGYNSPLHF

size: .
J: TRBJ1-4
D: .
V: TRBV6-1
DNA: TGTGCCAGCAGTGAAGGGGGCGGCGAAAAACTGTTTTTT
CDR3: CASSEGGGEKLFF

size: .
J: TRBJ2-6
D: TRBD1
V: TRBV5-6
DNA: TGTGCCAGCAGCCGGGTCGGACAGGATAGCTCTGGGGCCAACGTCCTGACTTTC
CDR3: CASSRVGQDSSGANVLTF

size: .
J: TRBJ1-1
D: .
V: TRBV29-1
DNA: TGCAGCGTCCCGAGGGCGGGGCACACTGAAGCTTTCTTT
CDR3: CSVPRAGHTEAFF

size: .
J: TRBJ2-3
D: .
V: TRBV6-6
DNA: TGTGCCAGCAGTTTGACCAGGGGAGGCACAGATACGCAGTATTTT
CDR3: CASSLTRGGTDTQYF

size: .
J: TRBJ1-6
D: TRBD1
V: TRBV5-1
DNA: TGCGCCAGCAGCGGGACAGGGTTTGATTCACCCCTCCACTTT
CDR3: CASSGTGFDSPLHF

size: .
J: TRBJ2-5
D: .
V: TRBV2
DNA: TGTGCCAGCAGTGAGGGTTACGGGGGGCACGGGACCCAGTACTTC
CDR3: CASSEGYGGHGTQYF

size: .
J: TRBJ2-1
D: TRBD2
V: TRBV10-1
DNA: TGCGCCAGCAGTGAAGCGGGGGCCCTTCACAATGAGCAGTTCTTC
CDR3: CASSEAGALHNEQFF

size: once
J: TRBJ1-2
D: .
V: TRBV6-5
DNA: TGTGCCAGCAGTTACAGCCGGGCGGGCATTGGCTACACCTTC
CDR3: CASSYSRAGIGYTF

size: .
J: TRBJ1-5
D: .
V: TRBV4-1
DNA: TGCGCCAGCAGCCAACACAGGGTCTACGGTCAGCCCCAGCATTTT
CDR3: CASSQHRVYGQPQHF

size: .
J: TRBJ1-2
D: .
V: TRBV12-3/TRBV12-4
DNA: TGTGCCAGCAGTTTACCCGGCTATGGCTACACCTTC
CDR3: CASSLPGYGYTF

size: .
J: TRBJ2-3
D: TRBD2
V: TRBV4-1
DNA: TGCGCCAGCAGGAGCGGGGCTGGGGGAGATACGCAGTATTTT
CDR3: CASRSGAGGDTQYF

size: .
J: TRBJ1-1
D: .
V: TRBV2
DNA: TGTGCCAGCAGTGAGTCCGGGGGGAACACTGAAGCTTTCTTT
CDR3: CASSESGGNTEAFF

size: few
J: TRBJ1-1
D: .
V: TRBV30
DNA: TGTGCCTGGAACGGAGACGGCTGGGGCCACACTGAAGCTTTCTTT
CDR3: CAWNGDGWGHTEAFF

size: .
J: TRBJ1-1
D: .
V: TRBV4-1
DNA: TGCGCCAGCAGCCCGCGAGGTGAGGGTGGGGGGACTTTCTTT
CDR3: CASSPRGEGGGTFF

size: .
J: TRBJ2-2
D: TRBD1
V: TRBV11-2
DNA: TGTGCCAGCAGCTTAGCGGACAGGGTCACCGGGGAGCTGTTTTTT
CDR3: CASSLADRVTGELFF

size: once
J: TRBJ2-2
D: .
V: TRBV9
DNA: TGTGCCAGCAGCGTAGGTGGAGCACCCAACACCGGGGAGCTGTTTTTT
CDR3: CASSVGGAPNTGELFF

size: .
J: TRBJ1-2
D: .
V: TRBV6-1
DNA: TGTGCCAGCAGTGAAGTAACAGCCTACTATGGCTACACCTTC
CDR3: CASSEVTAYYGYTF

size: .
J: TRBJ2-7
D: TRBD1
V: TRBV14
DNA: TGTGCCAGCAGCTGGGACAGGAGGCCCTACGAGCAGTACTTC
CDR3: CASSWDRRPYEQYF

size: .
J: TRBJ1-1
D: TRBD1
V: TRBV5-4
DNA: TGTGCCAGCAGCCAAACGACAGGGGGTAACACTGAAGCTTTCTTT
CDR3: CASSQTTGGNTEAFF

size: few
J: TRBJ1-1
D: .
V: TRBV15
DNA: .
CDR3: CATSSLGDLNTEAFFVGTEAFF

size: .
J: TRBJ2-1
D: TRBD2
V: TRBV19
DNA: TGTGCCAGTAGTATTAGCGGGATAAGGTTCAATGAGCAGTTCTTC
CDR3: CASSISGIRFNEQFF

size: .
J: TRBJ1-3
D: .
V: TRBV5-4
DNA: TGTGCCAGCAGCCACCAGATTGCGGGGAGGGGAAACACCATATATTTT
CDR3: CASSHQIAGRGNTIYF

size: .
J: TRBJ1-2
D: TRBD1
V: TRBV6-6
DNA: TGTGCCAGCAGTTACGGTCGACAGGGAAACTATGGCTACACCTTC
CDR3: CASSYGRQGNYGYTF

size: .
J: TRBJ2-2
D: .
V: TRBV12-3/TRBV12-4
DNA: TGTGCCAGCAGCAGGGGACAAACCGGGGAGCTGTTTTTT
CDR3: CASSRGQTGELFF